Listed below are T cell receptor beta chains from one sample, sequenced in a study of response to subunit inactivated influenza vaccine. TCRdb re-analysed the RT-PCR reads in MiXCR, keeping a single row per CDR3 protein. The top ten clones hold about 11% of a sample with some 850,000 distinct CDR3 sequences, under 20% of them seen once. Sequenced material: PBMCs from blood, taken roughly 5 days after vaccination. The receptor source for this set is a man in his fifties or sixties who received an inactivated influenza vaccine. The CDR3 runs from the conserved cysteine through the conserved F or W. D genes are given only for firm matches. For some rows the clone size is stated as once, few or many, or as a class when expanded; others skip it.

clone_size: few; d_call: -; v_call: TRBV15; j_call: TRBJ2-7; cdr3_nt: TGTGCCACCAGCAGAGATTGGGGGACGGCGGGCGGGCAGTACTTC; cdr3_aa: CATSRDWGTAGGQYF
clone_size: -; d_call: -; v_call: TRBV6-2/TRBV6-3; j_call: TRBJ2-1; cdr3_nt: TGTGCCAGCACCTCCGAGGGTGTCGGTGAGCAGTTCTTC; cdr3_aa: CASTSEGVGEQFF
clone_size: -; d_call: -; v_call: TRBV9; j_call: TRBJ1-3; cdr3_nt: TGTGCCAGCAGCGCAGGGGAGGGTGCCTCTGGAAACACCATATATTTT; cdr3_aa: CASSAGEGASGNTIYF
clone_size: few; d_call: TRBD1; v_call: TRBV12-3/TRBV12-4; j_call: TRBJ2-7; cdr3_nt: TGTGCCAGCAGTCTGACAGGGGGCACCTCCTACGAGCAGTACTTC; cdr3_aa: CASSLTGGTSYEQYF
clone_size: -; d_call: -; v_call: TRBV12-3/TRBV12-4; j_call: TRBJ2-3; cdr3_nt: TGTGCCAGCAGTTTTCCTAGTAGCACAGATACGCAGTATTTT; cdr3_aa: CASSFPSSTDTQYF
clone_size: -; d_call: TRBD2; v_call: TRBV5-1; j_call: TRBJ2-7; cdr3_nt: TGCGCCAGCAGCTTGGGACTAGCGGGAGTGGCGAGGCCCTCCTACGAGCAGTACTTC; cdr3_aa: CASSLGLAGVARPSYEQYF
clone_size: few; d_call: TRBD2; v_call: TRBV20-1; j_call: TRBJ2-7; cdr3_nt: TGCAGTGCTACCCAGTCGGGACTAGTCAGTTGGGAGCAGTACTTC; cdr3_aa: CSATQSGLVSWEQYF
clone_size: many; d_call: -; v_call: TRBV7-4; j_call: TRBJ2-7; cdr3_nt: TGTGCCAGCAGCCCGAGGGGACTCTTACGCAGGGAGCAGTACTTC; cdr3_aa: CASSPRGLLRREQYF
clone_size: few; d_call: -; v_call: TRBV6-2/TRBV6-3; j_call: TRBJ2-1; cdr3_nt: TGTGCCAGCAGTTACGGTTTCATTAATGAGCAGTTCTTC; cdr3_aa: CASSYGFINEQFF
clone_size: many; d_call: -; v_call: TRBV4-2; j_call: TRBJ1-2; cdr3_nt: TGTGCCAGCAGCCCCCCAGGAGCGACCTATGGCTACACCTTC; cdr3_aa: CASSPPGATYGYTF
clone_size: few; d_call: TRBD1; v_call: TRBV18; j_call: TRBJ2-5; cdr3_nt: TGTGCCAGCTCAACTCGTGACAGGGGGTTAGAAGAGACCCAGTACTTC; cdr3_aa: CASSTRDRGLEETQYF
clone_size: -; d_call: TRBD2; v_call: TRBV5-1; j_call: TRBJ2-5; cdr3_nt: TGCGCCAGCCGCCCAGCGGGGACGGGAGAGACCCAGTACTTC; cdr3_aa: CASRPAGTGETQYF
clone_size: few; d_call: TRBD1; v_call: TRBV10-3; j_call: TRBJ2-6; cdr3_nt: TGTGCCATCAACCCAGGACAGGGGGCTGGGGCCAACGTCCTGACTTTC; cdr3_aa: CAINPGQGAGANVLTF
clone_size: few; d_call: -; v_call: TRBV20-1; j_call: TRBJ1-5; cdr3_nt: TGCAGTGCTCGGGGACCGACCAATCAGCCCCAGCATTTT; cdr3_aa: CSARGPTNQPQHF
clone_size: few; d_call: -; v_call: TRBV18; j_call: TRBJ2-5; cdr3_nt: TGTGCCAGCTCACCACCGTCGGGTCAAGAGACCCAGTACTTC; cdr3_aa: CASSPPSGQETQYF
clone_size: few; d_call: TRBD2; v_call: TRBV29-1; j_call: TRBJ2-3; cdr3_nt: TGCAGCGTTCACGGACTAGTTGTAGATACGCAGTATTTT; cdr3_aa: CSVHGLVVDTQYF
clone_size: few; d_call: -; v_call: TRBV7-9; j_call: TRBJ2-7; cdr3_nt: TGTGCCAGTGAAAGGGGGGCACCCTACGAGCAGTACTTC; cdr3_aa: CASERGAPYEQYF
clone_size: many; d_call: -; v_call: TRBV7-9; j_call: TRBJ1-2; cdr3_nt: TGTGCCAGCAGCCCATCCGGGGGCCTACCAAACTATGGCTACACCTTC; cdr3_aa: CASSPSGGLPNYGYTF
clone_size: -; d_call: TRBD1; v_call: TRBV3-1; j_call: TRBJ2-3; cdr3_nt: TGTGCCAGCAGCCAGCTCGGGACAGCTAGCACAGATACGCAGTATTTT; cdr3_aa: CASSQLGTASTDTQYF
clone_size: -; d_call: -; v_call: TRBV15; j_call: TRBJ2-3; cdr3_nt: TGTGCCACCAGCAGAGATACAGGGTTGGATACGCAGTATTTT; cdr3_aa: CATSRDTGLDTQYF
clone_size: -; d_call: -; v_call: TRBV7-9; j_call: TRBJ2-7; cdr3_nt: TGTGCCATGGGCTCCGGGCTCCTCTGCTGCGAGCAGTACTTC; cdr3_aa: CAMGSGLLCCEQYF
clone_size: few; d_call: -; v_call: TRBV15; j_call: TRBJ2-5; cdr3_nt: TGTGCCACCAGCCCATACCAAGAGACCCAGTACTTC; cdr3_aa: CATSPYQETQYF
clone_size: -; d_call: -; v_call: TRBV12-3/TRBV12-4; j_call: TRBJ2-4; cdr3_nt: TGTGCCAGCAGTTTAGGGACTGAAAAGAACATTCAGTACTTC; cdr3_aa: CASSLGTEKNIQYF
clone_size: -; d_call: -; v_call: TRBV7-6; j_call: TRBJ2-2; cdr3_nt: TGTGCCAGCAGGCCTCAAGAGGGTCACGGGGAGCTGTTTTTT; cdr3_aa: CASRPQEGHGELFF
clone_size: -; d_call: -; v_call: TRBV5-6; j_call: TRBJ2-7; cdr3_nt: TGTGCCAGCAGCGATCGCTGGGGGTACGAGCAGTACTTC; cdr3_aa: CASSDRWGYEQYF
clone_size: many; d_call: TRBD1; v_call: TRBV12-3/TRBV12-4; j_call: TRBJ1-1; cdr3_nt: TGTGCCAGCAGTTTAAGTCCACAGGGGGTGGGTGAAGCTTTCTTT; cdr3_aa: CASSLSPQGVGEAFF
clone_size: -; d_call: -; v_call: TRBV9; j_call: TRBJ2-7; cdr3_nt: TGTGCCAGCAGCGTAGGTCTAGCGTCGGACTACGAGCAGTACTTC; cdr3_aa: CASSVGLASDYEQYF
clone_size: few; d_call: TRBD2; v_call: TRBV12-3/TRBV12-4; j_call: TRBJ2-1; cdr3_nt: TGTGCCAGCAGTTTACCCGGACTAGCGGGGGACTCCTACAATGAGCAGTTCTTC; cdr3_aa: CASSLPGLAGDSYNEQFF
clone_size: -; d_call: -; v_call: TRBV6-5; j_call: TRBJ2-7; cdr3_nt: TGTGCCAGCAGTTACAAGGCTGGGTACGAGCAGTACTTC; cdr3_aa: CASSYKAGYEQYF
clone_size: -; d_call: -; v_call: TRBV9; j_call: TRBJ1-2; cdr3_nt: TGTGCCAGCAGCCCGGAAATAGGGACCTATGGCTACACCTTC; cdr3_aa: CASSPEIGTYGYTF
clone_size: few; d_call: -; v_call: TRBV5-6; j_call: TRBJ2-3; cdr3_nt: TGTGCCAGCAGCCCGTTAGATTATGCCGATACGCAGTATTTT; cdr3_aa: CASSPLDYADTQYF
clone_size: -; d_call: TRBD2; v_call: TRBV12-3/TRBV12-4; j_call: TRBJ2-1; cdr3_nt: TGTGCCAGCAGCCGGGGACTAGCGGTAGGTGAGCAGATCTTC; cdr3_aa: CASSRGLAVGEQIF
clone_size: -; d_call: -; v_call: TRBV6-1; j_call: TRBJ2-7; cdr3_nt: TGTGCCAGCAGCAGGGGACCATTTCTAACCGAGCAGTACTTC; cdr3_aa: CASSRGPFLTEQYF
clone_size: few; d_call: TRBD2; v_call: TRBV6-5; j_call: TRBJ2-1; cdr3_nt: TGTGCCAGCAGTTACGCGTCGGGGGGGAATCCCTCCTACAGGAATGAGCAGTTCTTC; cdr3_aa: CASSYASGGNPSYRNEQFF
clone_size: few; d_call: -; v_call: TRBV29-1; j_call: TRBJ2-1; cdr3_nt: TGCAGCGCCTGGGGTCAGGGAGAGGAGCAGTTCTTC; cdr3_aa: CSAWGQGEEQFF
clone_size: once; d_call: -; v_call: TRBV29-1; j_call: TRBJ2-1; cdr3_nt: TGCAGCGCCTCGATGGGGAACAATGAGCAGTCCTTC; cdr3_aa: CSASMGNNEQSF
clone_size: few; d_call: -; v_call: TRBV29-1; j_call: TRBJ2-5; cdr3_nt: TGCAGCGCCGGGGCAGGGCGGCAAGAGACCCAGTACTTC; cdr3_aa: CSAGAGRQETQYF